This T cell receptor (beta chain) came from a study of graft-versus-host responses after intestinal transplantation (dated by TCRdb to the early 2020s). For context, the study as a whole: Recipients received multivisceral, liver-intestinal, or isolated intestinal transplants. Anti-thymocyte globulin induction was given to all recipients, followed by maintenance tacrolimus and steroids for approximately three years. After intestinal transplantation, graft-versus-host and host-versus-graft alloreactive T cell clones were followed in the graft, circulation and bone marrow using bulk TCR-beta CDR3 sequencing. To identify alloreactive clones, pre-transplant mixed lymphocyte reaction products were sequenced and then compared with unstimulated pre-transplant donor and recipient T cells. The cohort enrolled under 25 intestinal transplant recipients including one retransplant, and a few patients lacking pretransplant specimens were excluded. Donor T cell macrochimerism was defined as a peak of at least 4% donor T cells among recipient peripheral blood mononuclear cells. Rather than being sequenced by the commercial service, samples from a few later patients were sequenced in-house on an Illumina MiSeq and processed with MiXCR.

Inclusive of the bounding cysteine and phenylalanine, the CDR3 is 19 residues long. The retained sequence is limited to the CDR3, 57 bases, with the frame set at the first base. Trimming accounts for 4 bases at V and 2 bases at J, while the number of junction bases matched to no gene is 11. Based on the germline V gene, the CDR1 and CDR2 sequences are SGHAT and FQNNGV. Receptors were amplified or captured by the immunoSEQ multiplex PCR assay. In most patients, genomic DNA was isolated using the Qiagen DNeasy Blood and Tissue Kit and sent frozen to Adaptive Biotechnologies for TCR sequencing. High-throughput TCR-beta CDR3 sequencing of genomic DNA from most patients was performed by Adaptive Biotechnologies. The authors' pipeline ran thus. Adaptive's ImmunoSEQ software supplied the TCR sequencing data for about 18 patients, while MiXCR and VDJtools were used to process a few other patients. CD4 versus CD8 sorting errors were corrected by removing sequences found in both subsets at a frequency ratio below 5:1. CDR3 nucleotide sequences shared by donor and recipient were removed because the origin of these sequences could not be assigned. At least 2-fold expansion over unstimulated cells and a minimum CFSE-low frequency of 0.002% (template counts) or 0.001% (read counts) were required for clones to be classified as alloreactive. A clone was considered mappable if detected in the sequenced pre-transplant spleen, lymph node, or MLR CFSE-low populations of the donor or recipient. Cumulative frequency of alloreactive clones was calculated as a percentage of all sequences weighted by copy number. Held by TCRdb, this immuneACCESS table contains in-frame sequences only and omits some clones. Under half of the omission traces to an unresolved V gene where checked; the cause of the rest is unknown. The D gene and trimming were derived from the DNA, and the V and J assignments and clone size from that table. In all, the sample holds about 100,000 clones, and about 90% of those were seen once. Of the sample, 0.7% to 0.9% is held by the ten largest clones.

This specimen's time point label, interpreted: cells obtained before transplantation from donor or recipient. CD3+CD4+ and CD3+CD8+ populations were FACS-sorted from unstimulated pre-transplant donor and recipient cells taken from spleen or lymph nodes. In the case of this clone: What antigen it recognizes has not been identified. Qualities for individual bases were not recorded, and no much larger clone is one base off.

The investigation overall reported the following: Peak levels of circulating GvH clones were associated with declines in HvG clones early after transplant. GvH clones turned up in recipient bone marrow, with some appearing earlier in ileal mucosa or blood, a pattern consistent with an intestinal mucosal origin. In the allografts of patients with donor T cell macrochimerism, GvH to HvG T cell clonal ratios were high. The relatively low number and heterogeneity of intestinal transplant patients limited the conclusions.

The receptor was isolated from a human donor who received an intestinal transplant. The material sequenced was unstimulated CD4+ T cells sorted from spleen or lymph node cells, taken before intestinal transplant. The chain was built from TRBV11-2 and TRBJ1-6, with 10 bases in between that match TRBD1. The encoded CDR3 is CASSSRPGQGNTYNSPLHF. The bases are TGTGCCAGCAGCTCACGTCCGGGACAGGGGAACACCTATAATTCACCCCTCCACTTT.